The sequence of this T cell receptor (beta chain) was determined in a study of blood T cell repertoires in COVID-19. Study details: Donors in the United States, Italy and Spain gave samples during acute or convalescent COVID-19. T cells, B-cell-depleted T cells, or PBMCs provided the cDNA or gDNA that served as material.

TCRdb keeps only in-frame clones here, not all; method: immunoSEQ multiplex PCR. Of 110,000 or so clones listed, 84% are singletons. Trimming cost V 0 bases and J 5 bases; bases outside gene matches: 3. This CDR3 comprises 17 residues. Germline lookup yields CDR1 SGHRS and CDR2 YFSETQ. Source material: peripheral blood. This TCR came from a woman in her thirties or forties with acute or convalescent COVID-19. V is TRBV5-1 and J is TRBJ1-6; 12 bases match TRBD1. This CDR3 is CASSLAGDRGHNSPLHF. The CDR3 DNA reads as TGCGCCAGCAGCTTGGCGGGGGACAGGGGGCATAATTCACCCCTCCACTTT.